This TCR beta chain originates from a study of regulatory T cells in long-lasting Graves disease. This CDR3 contains 14 residues. CDR1 is SGHVS and CDR2 is FQNEAQ in the germline V gene. Trimming left V 2 bases short and J 7 bases short, with 11 bases between. This clonotype was picked up many times. Time point described: newly diagnosed GD, antithyroid drugs for less than 3 months. Scientists built the TCR library using RNA that was extracted from PBMCs. To make TCR beta libraries, researchers used iRepertoire HTBI primers and Arm-PCR of CDR3 regions. Per the original methods: Some 60 TRBV and approximately 13 TRBJ segments were identified across samples. From the multiplex PCR reads, TCRdb called clonotypes with MiXCR, one entry per CDR3 protein. These V and J calls rely on TCRdb rather than the paper's analysis. The repertoire holds more than 400,000 distinct CDR3 sequences, about a sixth seen once, with 9.5% to 12% in the top ten.

In addition, the sample was reused for a study of T cells in Graves' hyperthyroidism and ophthalmopathy. That paper adds: HTBI primers drove first-round RT-PCR of the TCR CDR3.

V and J are TRBV7-8 and TRBJ1-4; D remains ambiguous. The specimen was peripheral blood mononuclear cells (PBMCs), collected at new diagnosis, from a patient treated with antithyroid drugs. This receptor was taken from a woman in her twenties or thirties with Graves disease. In DNA form, the CDR3 reads TGTGCCAGCAGCTTACTACGCCAGGCTGAAAAACTGTTTTTT. The encoded protein is CASSLLRQAEKLFF.